The sequence of this T cell receptor (beta chain) was determined in a study of blood T cells in healthy people across ages. Study-level background: Template switching captured about one barcoded beta molecule per two T cells. Study observations and caveats: TCR beta diversity per million T cells fell roughly linearly with age. Donor CMV status, an unknown factor, possibly confounded changes in expanded clonotypes.

Germline V gene lookup returns CDR1 SGDLS and CDR2 YYNGEE. The CDR3 has 15 amino acids. Trimming removed 2 bases from V and 2 bases from J; junction bases left unmatched: 6. Primed by a sample-barcoded 5' primer and a J-beta primer mix, a second PCR proceeded for about 6 to 12 cycles. One entry per CDR3 protein results from TCRdb running MiXCR on the 5' RACE reads. The sample has 1.5 million to 1.9 million distinct CDR3 sequences, roughly 43% seen once. This clonotype occurred a few times. Its antigen is still unknown. Researchers collected around 10 milliliters of peripheral blood from every single donor.

This sequence originates from a woman younger than 30 in good health. The chain combines TRBV9 with TRBJ1-2; 7 nucleotides align to TRBD1. The sequencing sample was made of blood. This CDR3 reads CASSVGTVSNYGYTF. Written as DNA, the CDR3 is TGTGCCAGCAGCGTGGGGACAGTATCCAACTATGGCTACACCTTC.